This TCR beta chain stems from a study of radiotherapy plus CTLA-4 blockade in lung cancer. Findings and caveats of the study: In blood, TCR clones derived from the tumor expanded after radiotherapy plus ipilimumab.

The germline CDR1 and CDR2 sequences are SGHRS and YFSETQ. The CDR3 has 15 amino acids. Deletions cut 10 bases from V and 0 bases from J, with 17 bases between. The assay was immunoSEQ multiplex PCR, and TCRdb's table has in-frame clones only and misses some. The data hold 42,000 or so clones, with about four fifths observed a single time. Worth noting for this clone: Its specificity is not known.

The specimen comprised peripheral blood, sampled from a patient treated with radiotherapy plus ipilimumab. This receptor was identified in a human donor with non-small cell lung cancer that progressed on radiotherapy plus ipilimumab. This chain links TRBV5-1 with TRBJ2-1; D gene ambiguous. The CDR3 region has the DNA TGCGCCTGTCGAGAATGGCAGGACTCCTACAATGAGCAGTTCTTC. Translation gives CACREWQDSYNEQFF.